This TCR beta chain was captured in a study of cytomegalovirus exposure and HLA in healthy donors. Findings and caveats of the study: In a later analysis, several top co-occurrence clusters appeared linked to parvovirus B19, influenza, CMV and Epstein-Barr virus.

The PCR ran on 60 Vbeta and 13 Jbeta primers. The table came from immunoSEQ multiplex PCR; TCRdb's copy has only in-frame clones and leaves some out. Of fewer than 200,000 clones listed, around 80% were seen once; the top ten hold 0.77%. CDR3 size: 16 residues. Germline values: CDR1 LNHDA, CDR2 SQIVND (reference sequence). Trimming pared 7 bases from V and 0 bases from J, leaving 13 bases between. Comment on this clone: Antigen specificity is unknown.

Input material: PBMCs. This clonotype was obtained from a young woman in good health and CMV-seronegative. The rearrangement joins TRBV19 to TRBJ2-6; D is uncertain. The CDR3 DNA reads as TGTGCCAGTATGGCGATAGCCCTCTCTGGGGCCAACGTCCTGACTTTC. It translates to CASMAIALSGANVLTF.